The present T cell receptor (beta chain) was sequenced within a study of blood T cell repertoires in COVID-19 (dated by TCRdb to the early 2020s). Background for the entire study: Collaborator samples came from the United States, Italy and Spain and covered acute and convalescent phases of COVID-19. The prospective study material was composed of cDNA or gDNA derived from T cells, B-cell-depleted T cells, or PBMCs. The dataset comprised deeply sampled blood TCRbeta repertoires from subjects exposed to, actively infected with, or recovered from COVID-19. The repertoires were made available in a free public database intended to serve as a resource for research on the immune response to SARS-CoV-2. The samples were drawn from the first 160 participants of the ongoing ImmuneRACE study and from some 1,300 subjects provided by 6 global collaborators. The sample metadata nearly always contained a de-identified subject ID, COVID-19 status, age in years and sex. Where available, HLA class I and class II types were obtained from metadata supplied by the sample provider rather than from assay-based typing.

The immunoSEQ Assay, a bias-controlled multiplex PCR, was used to amplify TCRbeta CDR3 regions from genomic DNA. Per the authors' processing: The number of nucleated cells in each sample was estimated by amplification of reference gene primers within the assay. To quantify the absolute abundance of each unique TCRbeta CDR3 rearrangement, sequence reads were collapsed and filtered. For each sample, productive Simpson clonality was calculated as the square root of Simpson's diversity index across productive rearrangements. Here the immuneACCESS table is served through TCRdb, limited to in-frame sequences with V and J called. Missing clones are a known gap in these copies; in checked studies unresolved V genes cover under half, and the rest lacks a known reason. V, J and clone size are those of that table, while D and trimming were read from the DNA. The sample records about 59,000 clones, approximately 80% of which are singletons. About 10% of the sample is held by the ten biggest clonotypes.

Collaborating institutions collected whole blood in K2EDTA tubes following their own protocols. Collaborator samples were shipped for TCRbeta analysis as frozen whole blood, isolated PBMCs, or DNA extracted from either sample type. As concerns this clone: The antigen this receptor binds is unknown. There are no base qualities to consult, and no much larger clone falls within one base.

Overall study outcomes, separate from this receptor: The amount of clinical and demographic metadata varied by source and participant and was provided uncurated.

The CDR3 holds 16 amino acids from the cysteine to the phenylalanine. Of all the DNA, just the CDR3 is kept, 48 bases in frame from base 1. CDR1 and CDR2 are drawn from the germline V gene: MRHNA, SNTAGT. Trimming removed 7 bases from V and 0 bases from J, leaving 16 bases between the germline ends. Specimen: peripheral blood. The chain employs TRBV6-4 and TRBJ1-3; the D region possibly corresponds to TRBD1 (6 bases align). The clonotype was recovered from a human donor in a cohort sampled during active COVID-19. The CDR3 has the sequence CASTHAGGVSGNTIYF. The sequenced DNA is TGTGCCAGCACCCACGCGGGGGGCGTCTCTGGAAACACCATATATTTT.